The 26 T cell receptor beta chains below come from one sample, sequenced in a study of blood T cell repertoires in COVID-19. Assay used: immunoSEQ multiplex PCR; TCRdb lists only in-frame clones, some missing. In the table there are some 300,000 clones, 65% to 90% of which are singletons. Source material: peripheral blood. The receptor source for this set is an older woman with COVID-19, enrolled during active disease.

This chain joins TRBV10-2 and TRBJ1-1; 7 bases line up with TRBD1. The CDR3 covers 14 residues. V lost 6 bases, J lost 4 bases, and 8 bases stayed unmatched. Germline V lookup: CDR1 WSHSY, CDR2 SAAADI. The CDR3 protein is CASSYGPGGTEAFF. Here the CDR3 DNA reads TGCGCCAGCAGCTACGGCCCAGGGGGCACTGAAGCTTTCTTT.

This chain links TRBV19 with TRBJ2-1, with 8 bases identical to TRBD2. The CDR3 has 15 residues. In germline, CDR1 is LNHDA, CDR2 SQIVND (reference sequence). With 5 bases clipped from V and 6 bases from J, the junction kept 9 bases outside the gene matches. The CDR3 loop reads CASSQGGTRLNEQFF. Written as DNA, the CDR3 is TGTGCCAGTAGTCAAGGAGGGACTAGACTCAATGAGCAGTTCTTC. The full variable domain, its missing parts supplied by reference TRBV19 and TRBJ2-1, is DGGITQSPKYLFRKEGQNVTLSCEQNLNHDAMYWYRQDPGQGLRLIYYSQIVNDFQKGDIAEGYSVSREKKESFPLTVTSAQKNPTAFYLCASSQGGTRLNEQFFGPGTRLTVL.

The rearrangement joins TRBV19 to TRBJ1-1; D remains unclear. The CDR3 covers 14 residues. Germline-derived CDR1 and CDR2 are LNHDA and SQIVND (reference sequence). V lost 3 bases, J lost 5 bases, and 13 bases lay in between. This CDR3 reads CASSMGPGRTEAFF. The CDR3 nucleotides read TGTGCCAGTAGTATGGGCCCCGGGAGAACTGAAGCTTTCTTT.

The chain recombines TRBV18 with TRBJ2-1, with 8 bases lining up with TRBD2. The CDR3 spans 15 residues. The germline V gene has CDR1 KGHSH and CDR2 LQKENI. Unmatched junction bases numbered 13, after V lost 8 bases and J lost 7 bases. The CDR3 loop is CASPALLAAVNEQFF. CDR3 coding DNA: TGTGCCAGCCCCGCCTTACTAGCGGCGGTTAATGAGCAGTTCTTC.

This clone was counted once. The chain joins TRBV5-5 to TRBJ1-1, with 7 bases fitting TRBD1. The junction had 5 bases not matched to a gene; V was cut back by 2 bases and J by 1 base. Germline V CDR1 and CDR2: SGHKS, YYEKEE (reference sequence). CDR3 length: 15 amino acids. The DNA for the CDR3 is TGTGCCAGCAGCTTTGAGGGGGCGAAGAACACTGAAGCTTTCTTT. Its translation: CASSFEGAKNTEAFF.

The chain couples TRBV2 to TRBJ2-3, with 11 bases lining up with TRBD2. Losses at the gene ends were 3 bases for V and 11 bases for J; bases not matched to a gene: 7. In germline, CDR1 is SNHLY, CDR2 FYNNEI. This CDR3 contains 14 residues. This CDR3 is CASSEGTSGRWQYF. The CDR3 DNA sequence: TGTGCCAGCAGTGAGGGGACTAGCGGCCGGTGGCAGTATTTT.

V gene TRBV18 combines with J gene TRBJ1-3, with TRBD1 identical over 10 bases. CDR3 length: 16 amino acids. Germline CDR1 reads KGHSH; CDR2 reads LQKENI. V lost 2 bases and J lost 1; bases outside the gene matches: 2. The CDR3 protein is CASSPDRGLSGNTIYF. As DNA, the CDR3 is TGTGCCAGCTCACCAGACAGGGGGCTTTCTGGAAACACCATATATTTT.

A single count supports this clone. The chain joins TRBV28 to TRBJ1-5; a weak D match, TRBD1 (5 bases). Germline V gene lookup returns CDR1 MDHEN and CDR2 SYDVKM. The CDR3 has 12 residues. V dropped 5 bases and J dropped 4 bases, with 6 bases sitting between them. The CDR3 sequence: CASSQGNQPQHF. CDR3 DNA: TGTGCCAGCAGTCAGGGTAATCAGCCCCAGCATTTT.

The chain joins TRBV6-5 to TRBJ2-1; a possible D gene is TRBD1 (6 bases). The CDR3 has 14 amino acids. V gave up 2 bases and J gave up 4 bases, with 9 bases separating them. Germline V gene lookup returns CDR1 MNHEY and CDR2 SVGAGI. CDR3: CASSYKDSYNEQFF. CDR3 sequence (DNA): TGTGCCAGCAGTTACAAGGACAGTTACAATGAGCAGTTCTTC.

The chain combines TRBV13 with TRBJ1-5, with TRBD1 identical over 7 bases. The trim removed 5 bases at V and 3 bases at J, leaving 4 bases unmatched. Germline V CDR1 and CDR2: PRHDT, FYEKMQ (reference sequence). The CDR3 consists of 14 residues. CDR3 coding DNA: TGTGCCAGCAGCCGGGGACAGAACAATCAGCCCCAGCATTTT. Its protein is CASSRGQNNQPQHF. Drawing the rest from reference TRBV13 and TRBJ1-5, the complete variable domain is AAGVIQSPRHLIKEKRETATLKCYPIPRHDTVYWYQQGPGQDPQFLISFYEKMQSDKGSIPDRFSAQQFSDYHSELNMSSLELGDSALYFCASSRGQNNQPQHFGDGTRLSIL.

The table lists this clone with a count of one. This chain uses TRBV13 with TRBJ1-4; 8 positions match TRBD1. The germline CDR1 and CDR2 sequences are PRHDT and FYEKMQ (reference sequence). J lost 5 bases, V lost 5 bases, and 16 bases had no gene match. The CDR3 has 18 residues. As DNA, the CDR3 is TGTGCCAGCAGCGGTCAGAACAGGGGGACCAAACAAAATGAAAAACTGTTTTTT. It yields the protein CASSGQNRGTKQNEKLFF.

The V gene is TRBV19, the J gene TRBJ1-2, with 8 bases fitting TRBD1. This CDR3 has 15 amino acids. Germline loops: CDR1 LNHDA, CDR2 SQIVND (reference sequence). J gave up 5 bases and V 4 bases, and 9 bases lay outside the gene matches. This CDR3 is CASSSLGQVVYGYTF. The DNA of the CDR3 is TGTGCCAGTAGTAGCCTGGGACAGGTGGTTTATGGCTACACCTTC.

The chain employs TRBV7-2 and TRBJ1-1; 7 nucleotides align to TRBD1. V shed 6 bases, J shed 2 bases, and the junction held 9 bases outside the gene matches. This CDR3 comprises 15 residues. Per the germline V gene, CDR1 is SGHTA and CDR2 is FQGNSA. CDR3 residues: CASRVAGTVNTEAFF. DNA of the CDR3: TGTGCCAGCAGGGTAGCCGGGACAGTCAACACTGAAGCTTTCTTT.

The rearrangement links TRBV6-5 to TRBJ1-2; possible D gene TRBD1, 6 bases. Germline CDR1 is MNHEY and CDR2 is SVGAGI. The CDR3 extends over 11 amino acids. V gave up 10 bases and J gave up 6 bases, with 12 bases separating them. CDR3 sequence: CATRQEHGYTF. CDR3 bases: TGTGCCACCCGACAGGAGCATGGCTACACCTTC.

This rearrangement joins TRBV7-9 to TRBJ1-3, with 7 bases aligning to TRBD1. Germline V gives CDR1 SEHNR, CDR2 FQNEAQ (reference sequence). The CDR3 totals 15 residues. Trimming removed 1 base from V and 3 bases from J; junction bases left unmatched: 3. This CDR3 is CASSLEGAGGNTIYF. The CDR3 DNA reads TGTGCCAGCAGCTTAGAGGGGGCAGGTGGAAACACCATATATTTT.

The J gene is TRBJ1-2, the V gene TRBV7-9; the match to TRBD1 covers 10 bases. The ends lost 4 bases at V and 8 bases at J; junction bases unmatched: 10. Germline lookup yields CDR1 SEHNR and CDR2 FQNEAQ (reference sequence). The CDR3 has 15 amino acids. CDR3 sequence (DNA): TGTGCCAGCAGCTCAACGCTCGGACAGGGGGAAGGCTACACCTTC. Its translation is CASSSTLGQGEGYTF.

In the case of this clone: This specimen includes other DNA sequences encoding the same CDR3. This chain joins TRBV30 and TRBJ1-4; TRBD1 matches at 7 bases. This CDR3 has 14 residues. Unmatched junction bases numbered 2, after V lost 1 base and J lost 3 bases. Germline assignment: CDR1 GTSNPN and CDR2 SVGIG (reference sequence). CDR3 DNA sequence: TGTGCCTGGAGTGCCGGGACAGCTAATGAAAAACTGTTTTTT. Its translation: CAWSAGTANEKLFF.

The chain employs TRBV28 and TRBJ1-5; D is unresolved. The V end lost 2 bases, the J end lost 8 bases, and 13 bases lay between the germline ends. The CDR3 covers 14 residues. Germline loops: CDR1 MDHEN, CDR2 SYDVKM. Here the CDR3 DNA reads TGTGCCAGCAGTTTAAGGTATCGCGGGGAGCCCCAGCATTTT. Residues: CASSLRYRGEPQHF.

V and J are TRBV6-4 and TRBJ2-7; 10 bases fit TRBD2. CDR3 length: 14 amino acids. J was trimmed by 9 bases and V by 11 bases; bases with no gene match: 16. The germline gives CDR1 MRHNA, CDR2 SNTAGT. This CDR3 reads CAGLVSGGRRGQYF. The CDR3 coding sequence is TGTGCCGGTCTGGTTAGCGGGGGGCGGCGAGGGCAGTACTTC.

The chain links TRBV27 to TRBJ2-1; the match to TRBD1 covers 7 bases. This CDR3 has 13 amino acids. Germline CDR1 and CDR2: MNHEY and SMNVEV (reference sequence). J was trimmed by 9 bases and V by 3 bases; bases with no gene match: 5. CDR3: CASSFTGDGEQFF. The CDR3 nucleotides are TGTGCCAGCAGTTTTACAGGGGATGGTGAGCAGTTCTTC.

This clone came up a few times. The chain recombines TRBV5-1 with TRBJ2-7; 7 bases map to TRBD2. The CDR3 runs to 16 residues. The germline gives CDR1 SGHRS, CDR2 YFSETQ. Germline trimming cut 0 bases from V and 0 bases from J; bases unmatched to any gene: 6. The DNA of the CDR3 is TGCGCCAGCAGCTTGGCCAGCGGGACTATCTCCTACGAGCAGTACTTC. Its translation is CASSLASGTISYEQYF.

The rearrangement uses TRBV6-6 and TRBJ2-3; 7 bases fit TRBD1. The CDR3 is made up of 15 amino acids. In germline, CDR1 is MNHNY, CDR2 SVGAGI (reference sequence). V gave up 10 bases and J gave up 8 bases; unmatched junction bases: 18. The chain's CDR3 is CAIALSGTETFTQYF. CDR3 nucleotides: TGTGCCATAGCCCTATCCGGGACAGAGACTTTTACGCAGTATTTT.

This clone was observed a single time. The chain carries TRBV4-3 and TRBJ2-3; D might be TRBD2 (7 bases). Trimming stripped 3 bases from V and 5 bases from J, with 33 bases between. Per the germline V gene, CDR1 is LGHNA and CDR2 is YSLEER. The CDR3 is made up of 21 amino acids. The CDR3 DNA is TGCGCCAGCAGCCAGACCCCGTGGGGGGGCGGACAACCGGAACTCAAAGATACGCAGTATTTT. This sequence encodes CASSQTPWGGGQPELKDTQYF.

The J gene is TRBJ2-3, the V gene TRBV5-6; 13 nucleotides align to TRBD2. V gave up 5 bases and J gave up 0 bases; unmatched junction bases: 12. Per germline, CDR1 SGHDT and CDR2 YYEEEE. The CDR3 covers 19 residues. The CDR3 coding sequence is TGTGCCAGCAGACCGCGACTAGCGGGGGGACGTACTAGCACAGATACGCAGTATTTT. Protein sequence: CASRPRLAGGRTSTDTQYF.

The chain uses TRBV27 and TRBJ2-1; 7 nucleotides match TRBD1. Germline-derived CDR1 and CDR2 are MNHEY and SMNVEV (reference sequence). Losses at the gene ends were 10 bases for V and 12 bases for J; bases not matched to a gene: 18. This CDR3 contains 14 residues. CDR3 sequence: CATLSPGTEIWQFF. The CDR3 region has the DNA TGTGCCACCCTCTCCCCGGGGACAGAAATTTGGCAGTTCTTC.

The chain employs TRBV6-5 and TRBJ1-4, with D perhaps TRBD1 (5 bases). The CDR3 consists of 14 residues. Trimming removed 5 bases at V and 1 base at J, with 8 bases between. Germline-derived CDR1 and CDR2 are MNHEY and SVGAGI. CDR3 bases: TGTGCCAGCAGTACCCAGGGAACTAATGAAAAACTGTTTTTT. Translated: CASSTQGTNEKLFF.